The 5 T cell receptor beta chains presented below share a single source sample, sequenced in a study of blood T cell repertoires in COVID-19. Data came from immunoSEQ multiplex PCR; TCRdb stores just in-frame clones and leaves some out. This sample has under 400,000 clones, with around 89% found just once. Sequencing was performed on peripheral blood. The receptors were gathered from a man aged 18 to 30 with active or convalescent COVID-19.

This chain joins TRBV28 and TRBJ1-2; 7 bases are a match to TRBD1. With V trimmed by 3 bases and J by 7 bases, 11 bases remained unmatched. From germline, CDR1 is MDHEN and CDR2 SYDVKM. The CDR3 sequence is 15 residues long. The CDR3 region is CASSFLQGLEGGYTF. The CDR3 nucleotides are TGTGCCAGCAGTTTTTTACAGGGGTTAGAGGGTGGCTACACCTTC.

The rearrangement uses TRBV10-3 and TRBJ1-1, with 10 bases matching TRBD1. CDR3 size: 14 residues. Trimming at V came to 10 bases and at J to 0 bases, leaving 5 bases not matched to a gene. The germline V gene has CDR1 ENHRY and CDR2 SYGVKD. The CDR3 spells CATGQGGMNTEAFF. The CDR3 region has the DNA TGTGCCACAGGACAGGGGGGCATGAACACTGAAGCTTTCTTT.

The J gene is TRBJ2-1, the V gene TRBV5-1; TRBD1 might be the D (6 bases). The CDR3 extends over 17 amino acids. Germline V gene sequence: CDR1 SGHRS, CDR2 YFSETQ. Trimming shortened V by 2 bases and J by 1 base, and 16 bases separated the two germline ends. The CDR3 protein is CASSFSVRGPSYNEQFF. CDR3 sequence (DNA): TGCGCCAGCAGCTTTTCGGTCAGGGGACCGTCCTACAATGAGCAGTTCTTC.

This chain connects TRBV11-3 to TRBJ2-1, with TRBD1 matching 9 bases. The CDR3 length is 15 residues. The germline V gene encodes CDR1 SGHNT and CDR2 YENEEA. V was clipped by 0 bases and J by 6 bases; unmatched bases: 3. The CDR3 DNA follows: TGTGCCAGCAGCTTAGATCCGACAGGGGGCAATGAGCAGTTCTTC. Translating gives CASSLDPTGGNEQFF.

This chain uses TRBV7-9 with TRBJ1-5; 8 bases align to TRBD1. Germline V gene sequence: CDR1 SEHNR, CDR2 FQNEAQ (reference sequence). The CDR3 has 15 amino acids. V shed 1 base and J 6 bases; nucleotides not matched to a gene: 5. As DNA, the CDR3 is TGTGCCAGCAGCTTAGAGGGACAGGTTTCTCAGCCCCAGCATTTT. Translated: CASSLEGQVSQPQHF.